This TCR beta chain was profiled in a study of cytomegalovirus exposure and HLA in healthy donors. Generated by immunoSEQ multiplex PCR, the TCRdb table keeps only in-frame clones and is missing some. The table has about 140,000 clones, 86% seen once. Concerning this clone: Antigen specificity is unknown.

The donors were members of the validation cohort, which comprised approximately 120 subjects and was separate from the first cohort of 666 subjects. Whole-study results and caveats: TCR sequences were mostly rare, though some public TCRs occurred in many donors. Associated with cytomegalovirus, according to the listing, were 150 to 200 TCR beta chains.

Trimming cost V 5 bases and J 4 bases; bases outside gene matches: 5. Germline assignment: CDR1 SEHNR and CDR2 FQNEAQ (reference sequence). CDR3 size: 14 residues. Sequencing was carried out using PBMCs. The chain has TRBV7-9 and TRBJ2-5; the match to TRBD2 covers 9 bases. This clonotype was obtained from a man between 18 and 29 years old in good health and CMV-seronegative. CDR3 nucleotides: TGTGCCAGCAGCATACTGACTAGCGGAGAGACCCAGTACTTC. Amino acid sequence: CASSILTSGETQYF.